This T cell receptor beta chain was observed in a study of cytomegalovirus exposure and HLA in healthy donors. PCR was performed using 60 Vbeta and 13 Jbeta primers. Sequencing was performed with immunoSEQ multiplex PCR; in TCRdb, only in-frame clones are kept and a portion is missing. Here the sample spans some 160,000 clones, 78% being singletons. This CDR3 contains 15 residues. The V gene end was trimmed by 6 bases and the J gene end by 8 bases; junction bases not matched to a gene: 12. Germline V lookup: CDR1 LNHDA, CDR2 SQIVND (reference sequence). This clonotype was obtained from a middle-aged woman in good health and CMV-seronegative. This chain connects TRBV19 to TRBJ1-4, with 7 bases matching TRBD1. The specimen was PBMCs. This CDR3 reads CASRDDRVAWEKLFF. CDR3 sequence (DNA): TGTGCCAGTAGGGACGACAGGGTCGCGTGGGAAAAACTGTTTTTT.